The clone carrying this TCR beta chain was observed a single time. Its antigen is not known. This sample is part of a study of cytomegalovirus exposure and HLA in healthy donors. Study findings and constraints: The authors listed around 150 TCR beta chains as cytomegalovirus-associated.

Looked up from germline, CDR1 is SNHLY and CDR2 is FYNNEI. The CDR3 loop spans 15 amino acids. 13 Jbeta primers and 60 Vbeta primers were used for the PCR. Some clones are missing from TCRdb's copy, which holds only in-frame ones; the method was immunoSEQ multiplex PCR. The sample shows around 150,000 clones, around nine tenths of them seen only once. The sample was PBMCs. V is TRBV2 and J is TRBJ2-5, with TRBD1 matching 7 bases. The J call could be wrong; TRBJ2-7 is a better fit for the DNA end. The clonotype comes from a woman in her twenties or thirties in good health and CMV-seronegative. The CDR3 region is CASRAPETGKHEQYF. Here the CDR3 DNA reads TGTGCCAGCAGAGCACCGGAGACAGGGAAACACGAGCAGTACTTC.